The clone carrying this T cell receptor beta chain has more than one count but fewer than ten. Its antigen is unidentified. The data stem from a study of glioma-infiltrating T cells. The germline CDR1 and CDR2 sequences are MGHRA and YSYEKL. V shed 6 bases, J shed 2 bases, and the junction held 13 bases outside the gene matches. The CDR3 spans 17 residues. TCR alpha and beta CDR3 regions were amplified from RNA using iRepertoire nested multiplex PCR. TCRdb recomputed calls from the multiplex PCR reads with MiXCR, one row per CDR3 protein. Among approximately 90,000 distinct CDR3 sequences listed, 23% were seen once. Study conclusions and caveats: Non-neoplastic patients had below-expected tissue-blood divergence, while all gliomas exceeded expectation.

The sample comprised glioma tissue, nonneoplastic brain tissue, or PBMCs (not recorded which). This clonotype was sampled from a human donor with low-grade glioma or glioblastoma, undergoing nonglioma brain surgery, or in good health (not recorded which). This sequence joins TRBV4-1 and TRBJ2-3; TRBD2 agrees at 8 bases. The CDR3 nucleotides read TGCGCCAGCAGTCACCCGTCCGGGACTAGTCACACAGATACGCAGTATTTT. It specifies CASSHPSGTSHTDTQYF.